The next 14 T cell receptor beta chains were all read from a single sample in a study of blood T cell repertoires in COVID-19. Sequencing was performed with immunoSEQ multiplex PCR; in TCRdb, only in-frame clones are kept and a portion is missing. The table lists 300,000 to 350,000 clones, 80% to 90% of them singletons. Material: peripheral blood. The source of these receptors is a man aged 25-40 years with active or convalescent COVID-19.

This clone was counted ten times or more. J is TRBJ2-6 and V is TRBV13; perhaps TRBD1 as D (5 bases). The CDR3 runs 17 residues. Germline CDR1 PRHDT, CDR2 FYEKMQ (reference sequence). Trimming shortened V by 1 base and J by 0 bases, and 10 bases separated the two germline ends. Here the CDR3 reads CASSLAAGPSGANVLTF. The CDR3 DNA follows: TGTGCCAGCAGCTTAGCGGCAGGGCCCTCTGGGGCCAACGTCCTGACTTTC.

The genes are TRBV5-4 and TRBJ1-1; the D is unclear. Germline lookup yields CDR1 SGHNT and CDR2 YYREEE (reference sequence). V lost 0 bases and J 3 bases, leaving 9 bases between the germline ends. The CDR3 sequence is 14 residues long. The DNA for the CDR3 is TGTGCCAGCAGCTTGGGTAGGGAGGACACTGAAGCTTTCTTT. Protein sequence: CASSLGREDTEAFF.

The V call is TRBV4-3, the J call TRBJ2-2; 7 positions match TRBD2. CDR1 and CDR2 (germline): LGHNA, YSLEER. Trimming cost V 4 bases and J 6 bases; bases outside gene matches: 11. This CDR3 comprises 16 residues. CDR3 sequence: CASSPNIGREPGELFF. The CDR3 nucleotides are TGCGCCAGCAGCCCTAACATAGGGCGGGAGCCCGGGGAGCTGTTTTTT.

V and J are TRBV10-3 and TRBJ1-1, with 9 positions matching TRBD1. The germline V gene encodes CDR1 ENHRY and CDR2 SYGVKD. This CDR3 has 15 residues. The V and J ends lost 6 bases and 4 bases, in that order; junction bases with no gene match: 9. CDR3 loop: CAISWTGDLSTEAFF. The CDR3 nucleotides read TGTGCCATCAGCTGGACAGGGGACCTGAGCACTGAAGCTTTCTTT.

The CDR3 DNA reads TGTGCCAGCACCGGGGTAGGGACAGAGCAATTTCCGGGAGCGAACACCGGGGAGCTGTTTTTT. Its protein is CASTGVGTEQFPGANTGELFF. V and J are TRBV9 and TRBJ2-2; D is possibly TRBD1 (7 bases). This CDR3 is 21 amino acids long. The V gene lost 6 bases and the J gene lost 0 bases, with 30 bases spanning the gap. The V gene's germline CDR1 is SGDLS and CDR2 YYNGEE.

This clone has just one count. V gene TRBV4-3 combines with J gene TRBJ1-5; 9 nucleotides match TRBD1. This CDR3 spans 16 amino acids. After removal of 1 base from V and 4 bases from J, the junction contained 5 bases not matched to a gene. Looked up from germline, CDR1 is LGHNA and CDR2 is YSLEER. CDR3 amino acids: CASSQGTGERNQPQHF. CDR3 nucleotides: TGCGCCAGCAGCCAAGGGACAGGGGAAAGAAATCAGCCCCAGCATTTT.

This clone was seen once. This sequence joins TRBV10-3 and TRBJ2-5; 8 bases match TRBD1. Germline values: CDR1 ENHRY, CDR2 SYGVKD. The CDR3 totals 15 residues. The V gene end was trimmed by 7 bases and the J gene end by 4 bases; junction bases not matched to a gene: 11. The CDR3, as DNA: TGTGCCATCAACCGAGGCGCAGGGGGCCGAGAGACCCAGTACTTC. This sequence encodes CAINRGAGGRETQYF.

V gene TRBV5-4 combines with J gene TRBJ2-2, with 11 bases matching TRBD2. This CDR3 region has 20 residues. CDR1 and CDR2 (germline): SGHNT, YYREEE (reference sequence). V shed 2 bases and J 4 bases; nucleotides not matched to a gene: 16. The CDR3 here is CASSFGASGRTTPLTGELFF. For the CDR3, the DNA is TGTGCCAGCAGCTTCGGGGCTAGCGGGAGGACTACTCCACTCACCGGGGAGCTGTTTTTT.

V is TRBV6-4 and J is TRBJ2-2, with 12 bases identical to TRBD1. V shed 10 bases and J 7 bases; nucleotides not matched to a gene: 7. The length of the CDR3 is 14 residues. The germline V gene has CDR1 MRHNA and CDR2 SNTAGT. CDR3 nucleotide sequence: TGTGCCAACTTGGGACAGGGGGCAGGCGGGGAGCTGTTTTTT. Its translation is CANLGQGAGGELFF.

CDR3 sequence: CATPAYRGYNEQFF. In nucleotides, the CDR3 is TGTGCCACCCCCGCCTACCGGGGGTACAATGAGCAGTTCTTC. The chain recombines TRBV2 with TRBJ2-1; possibly TRBD2 for D (6 bases). V was clipped by 10 bases and J by 4 bases, with 17 bases between them. Per germline, CDR1 SNHLY and CDR2 FYNNEI. The CDR3 is 14 amino acids. Drawing the rest from reference TRBV2 and TRBJ2-1, the complete variable domain is EPEVTQTPSHQVTQMGQEVILRCVPISNHLYFYWYRQILGQKVEFLVSFYNNEISEKSEIFDDQFSVERPDGSNFTLKIRSTKLEDSAMYFCATPAYRGYNEQFFGPGTRLTVL.

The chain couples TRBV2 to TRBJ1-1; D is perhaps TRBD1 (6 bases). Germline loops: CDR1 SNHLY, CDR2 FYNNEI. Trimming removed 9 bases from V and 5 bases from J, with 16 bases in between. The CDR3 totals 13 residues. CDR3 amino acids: CARSSGGATEAFF. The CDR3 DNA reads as TGTGCCAGATCCTCCGGGGGGGCGACTGAAGCTTTCTTT.

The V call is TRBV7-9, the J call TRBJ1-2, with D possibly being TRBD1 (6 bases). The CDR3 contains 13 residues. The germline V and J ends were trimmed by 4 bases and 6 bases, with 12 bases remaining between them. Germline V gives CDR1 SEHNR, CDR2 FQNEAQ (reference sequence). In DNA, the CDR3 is TGTGCCAGCAGCTCTCAGGGGTGGGATGGCTACACCTTC. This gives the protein CASSSQGWDGYTF.

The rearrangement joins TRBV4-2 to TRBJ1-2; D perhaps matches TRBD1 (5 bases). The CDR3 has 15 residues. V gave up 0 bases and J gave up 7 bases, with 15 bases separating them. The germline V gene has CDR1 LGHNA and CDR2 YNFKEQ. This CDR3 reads CASSQDWRQGVGYTF. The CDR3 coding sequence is TGTGCCAGCAGCCAAGATTGGCGGCAAGGGGTTGGCTACACCTTC.

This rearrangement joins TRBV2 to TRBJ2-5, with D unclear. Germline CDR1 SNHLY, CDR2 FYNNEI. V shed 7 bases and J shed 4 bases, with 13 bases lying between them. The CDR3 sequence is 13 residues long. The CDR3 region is CASKLGVAETQYF. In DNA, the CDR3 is TGTGCCAGCAAGCTGGGTGTAGCAGAGACCCAGTACTTC.